Listed below are T cell receptor beta chains from one sample, sequenced in a study of blood T cell repertoires in COVID-19. Generated by immunoSEQ multiplex PCR, the TCRdb table keeps only in-frame clones and is missing some. The sample records about 170,000 clones, 85% being singletons. Input material: peripheral blood. These receptors were obtained from a woman of 80 years or more with COVID-19, enrolled during active disease. Each CDR3 is given with its conserved first and last residue. D genes are given only for firm matches. Not all rows give a size; the values are once, few, many and, for expanded clones, a class.

clone_size	v_call	d_call	j_call	cdr3_length	cdr3_aa	cdr3_nt
.	TRBV4-1	.	TRBJ1-5	13	CASSEQGWQPQHF	TGCGCCAGCAGCGAACAGGGATGGCAGCCCCAGCATTTT
.	TRBV15	.	TRBJ1-6	15	CATSRDYAHNSPLHF	TGTGCCACCAGCAGAGACTACGCACATAATTCACCCCTCCACTTT
.	TRBV29-1	TRBD1	TRBJ2-3	14	CSVTGTGFTDTQYF	TGCAGCGTGACCGGGACAGGGTTCACAGATACGCAGTATTTT
.	TRBV4-1	.	TRBJ1-1	14	CASSQGRENTEAFF	TGCGCCAGCAGCCAAGGACGGGAGAACACTGAAGCTTTCTTT
.	TRBV5-6	.	TRBJ1-1	13	CASSVTVNTEAFF	TGTGCCAGCAGCGTAACAGTGAACACTGAAGCTTTCTTT
.	TRBV18	.	TRBJ2-7	15	CASSPSEGRSYEQYF	TGTGCCAGCTCACCGTCTGAGGGCAGGTCGTACGAGCAGTACTTC
.	TRBV11-1	.	TRBJ2-7	11	CASSLDNEQYF	TGTGCCAGCAGCTTGGACAACGAGCAGTACTTC
.	TRBV25-1	.	TRBJ2-3	13	CASSSPILEPQYF	TGTGCCAGCAGCTCGCCAATTTTAGAGCCGCAGTATTTT
.	TRBV3-1/TRBV3-2	.	TRBJ2-5	14	CASSQVRGAGTQYF	TGTGCCAGCAGCCAAGTGCGGGGAGCCGGGACCCAGTACTTC
.	TRBV5-8	.	TRBJ1-5	15	CASSPYRSLGQPQHF	TGTGCCAGCAGCCCCTACCGGAGCCTCGGTCAGCCCCAGCATTTT
.	TRBV6-6	.	TRBJ1-1	13	CASSYPRGTEAFF	TGTGCCAGCAGTTACCCCCGGGGCACTGAAGCTTTCTTT
.	TRBV9	TRBD1	TRBJ1-5	15	CASSARDRGHQPQHF	TGTGCCAGCAGCGCAAGAGACAGGGGTCATCAGCCCCAGCATTTT
.	TRBV12-3/TRBV12-4	.	TRBJ1-1	13	CASSQGMETEAFF	TGTGCCAGCAGTCAGGGAATGGAGACTGAAGCTTTCTTT
.	TRBV18	.	TRBJ1-1	13	CASSPMIDTEAFF	TGTGCCAGCTCACCGATGATAGACACTGAAGCTTTCTTT
.	TRBV28	TRBD1	TRBJ1-2	14	CASSRDRAGYGYTF	TGTGCCAGCAGTCGGGACAGGGCAGGGTATGGCTACACCTTC
.	TRBV9	.	TRBJ1-6	13	CASSPRSASPLHF	TGTGCCAGCAGTCCTCGGAGCGCTTCACCCCTCCACTTT
.	TRBV19	TRBD1	TRBJ2-2	15	CASNTGVSNTGELFF	TGTGCCAGTAATACAGGGGTTTCGAACACCGGGGAGCTGTTTTTT
.	TRBV14	.	TRBJ2-1	14	CASSWTGLNNEQFF	TGTGCCAGCAGCTGGACAGGACTAAACAATGAGCAGTTCTTC
.	TRBV5-4	.	TRBJ2-3	14	CASSPQGYTDTQYF	TGTGCCAGCAGCCCTCAGGGTTACACAGATACGCAGTATTTT
.	TRBV2	TRBD1	TRBJ2-7	15	CASSGDRGRVYEQYF	TGTGCCAGCAGTGGGGACAGGGGTAGAGTGTACGAGCAGTACTTC
.	TRBV5-1	.	TRBJ2-7	13	CASRLAPGAEQYF	TGCGCCAGCAGACTAGCACCTGGGGCCGAGCAGTACTTC
.	TRBV9	.	TRBJ2-7	14	CASSVEGGPYEQYF	TGTGCCAGCAGCGTGGAGGGGGGGCCCTACGAGCAGTACTTC
.	TRBV28	.	TRBJ2-5	16	CASSLVLAGRSETQYF	TGTGCCAGCAGTTTAGTACTAGCCGGACGATCGGAGACCCAGTACTTC
once	TRBV19	.	TRBJ1-2	15	CASSSPGNGNYGYTF	TGTGCCAGTAGTAGTCCAGGGAACGGTAACTATGGCTACACCTTC
.	TRBV5-1	.	TRBJ2-1	16	CASSLVAQSSYNEQFF	TGCGCCAGCAGCTTGGTAGCGCAGAGCTCCTACAATGAGCAGTTCTTC
.	TRBV10-3	.	TRBJ1-1	13	CAISESDTFEAFF	TGTGCCATCAGTGAGTCTGACACCTTTGAAGCTTTCTTT
.	TRBV7-3	.	TRBJ1-1	14	CASSVRGPEGEAFF	TGTGCCAGCAGCGTCAGGGGCCCTGAAGGTGAAGCTTTCTTT
.	TRBV12-3/TRBV12-4	.	TRBJ1-6	13	CASSPEAPSPLHF	TGTGCCAGCAGCCCGGAGGCGCCTTCACCCCTCCACTTT
.	TRBV3-1/TRBV3-2	.	TRBJ2-7	12	CASSKQGHEQYF	TGTGCCAGCAGCAAGCAGGGGCACGAGCAGTACTTC
.	TRBV7-2	TRBD1	TRBJ1-2	15	CASSSLRDRANGYTF	TGTGCCAGCAGCTCGCTCCGGGACAGGGCTAATGGCTACACCTTC
few	TRBV2	.	TRBJ2-3	13	CASNMAAPGLQYF	TGTGCCAGCAACATGGCAGCCCCAGGATTACAGTATTTT
.	TRBV19	.	TRBJ2-1	13	CASTETGYNEQFF	TGTGCCAGTACCGAGACAGGCTACAATGAGCAGTTCTTC
.	TRBV11-2	.	TRBJ2-7	13	CASSYDRGNEQYF	TGTGCCAGCAGCTACGACCGGGGGAACGAGCAGTACTTC
.	TRBV7-3	.	TRBJ2-3	18	CASSSSGEEGLRTDTQYF	TGTGCCAGCAGCTCCTCCGGGGAGGAAGGCCTCCGGACAGATACGCAGTATTTT
few	TRBV16	TRBD2	TRBJ2-1	15	CASSQPGLALNEQFF	TGTGCCAGCAGCCAACCTGGACTAGCCCTCAATGAGCAGTTCTTC
.	TRBV3-1/TRBV3-2	.	TRBJ1-3	14	CASRRTRRANTIYF	TGTGCCAGCAGGCGGACGCGGAGGGCGAACACCATATATTTT
once	TRBV7-8	.	TRBJ1-4	16	CASSLGSVATNEKLFF	TGTGCCAGCAGCTTAGGGTCGGTTGCAACTAATGAAAAACTGTTTTTT
many	TRBV4-1	.	TRBJ2-7	17	CASSLSRVRDGGGEQYF	TGCGCCAGCAGCCTCTCTCGAGTGCGGGACGGCGGTGGGGAGCAGTACTTC
.	TRBV5-4	TRBD1	TRBJ1-1	15	CASSAKDRVNTEAFF	TGTGCCAGCAGCGCCAAGGACAGGGTGAACACTGAAGCTTTCTTT
.	TRBV18	.	TRBJ2-1	17	CASSPANQGISYNEQFF	TGTGCCAGCTCACCCGCGAACCAGGGTATATCCTACAATGAGCAGTTCTTC
once	TRBV7-9	TRBD1	TRBJ2-1	15	CASSEAGTDYNEQFF	TGTGCCAGCAGCGAAGCCGGGACAGATTACAATGAGCAGTTCTTC
.	TRBV19	.	TRBJ1-5	14	CASSIDSTGQPQHF	TGTGCCAGTAGTATAGATTCTACAGGGCAGCCCCAGCATTTT
.	TRBV11-3	TRBD1	TRBJ1-2	17	CASIPPDRGPTNYGYTF	TGTGCCAGCATCCCTCCGGACAGGGGGCCCACAAACTATGGCTACACCTTC
once	TRBV3-1/TRBV3-2	TRBD2	TRBJ2-2	14	CASSQAGGPGELFF	TGTGCCAGCAGCCAAGCGGGGGGGCCCGGGGAGCTGTTTTTT
.	TRBV2	.	TRBJ1-3	14	CASGGVISGNTIYF	TGTGCCAGCGGGGGGGTGATCTCTGGAAACACCATATATTTT
.	TRBV10-3	.	TRBJ1-2	11	CAIDIGYGYTF	TGTGCCATCGACATCGGCTATGGCTACACCTTC
.	TRBV4-1	.	TRBJ2-1	13	CASSLLTDNEQFF	TGCGCCAGCAGCTTGCTGACTGACAATGAGCAGTTCTTC
.	TRBV12-3/TRBV12-4	.	TRBJ1-3	12	CASLPGGNTIYF	TGTGCCAGCCTGCCCGGGGGAAACACCATATATTTT
.	TRBV10-3	TRBD2	TRBJ2-3	17	CAISGFIAGESTDTQYF	TGTGCCATCAGTGGGTTTATAGCGGGAGAGAGCACAGATACGCAGTATTTT
.	TRBV3-1/TRBV3-2	.	TRBJ2-7	13	CASSQTADGEQYF	TGTGCCAGCAGCCAAACAGCGGATGGTGAGCAGTACTTC
.	TRBV5-1	TRBD1	TRBJ1-3	17	CASSLGGTDFSGNTIYF	TGCGCCAGCAGCTTGGGGGGGACAGACTTCTCTGGAAACACCATATATTTT
.	TRBV14	.	TRBJ1-1	13	CASSQAPGSEAFF	TGTGCCAGCAGCCAGGCTCCGGGAAGCGAAGCTTTCTTT
.	TRBV5-1	.	TRBJ2-5	14	CASSTRTSQETQYF	TGCGCCAGCAGCACCCGGACATCCCAAGAGACCCAGTACTTC